Listed below are T cell receptor beta chains from one sample, sequenced in a study of T cell changes during pregnancy in multiple sclerosis. Clones were sequenced by immunoSEQ multiplex PCR, and TCRdb holds only the in-frame ones, with some missing. Of some 32,000 clones listed, 90% are singletons. The starting material was CD8+ T cells from peripheral blood mononuclear cells, obtained in the second trimester of pregnancy. The receptors stem from a female donor with multiple sclerosis, enrolled in a pregnancy study. The CDR3 runs from the conserved cysteine through the conserved F or W. The D gene is left open where the match is weak. The size field is filled for only some rows; it gives once, few, many or a size class.

cdr3_aa | cdr3_nt | j_call | d_call | clone_size | v_call
CASRAGLATYNEQFF | TGTGCCTCCCGAGCGGGACTAGCGACCTACAATGAGCAGTTCTTC | TRBJ2-1 | TRBD2 | few | TRBV7-2
CASSQVTSEHEQFF | TGTGCCAGCAGCCAAGTGACTAGCGAACATGAGCAGTTCTTC | TRBJ2-1 | TRBD2 | - | TRBV4-2
CASSFGVGSNEKLFF | TGTGCCAGCAGTTTTGGAGTAGGATCTAATGAAAAACTGTTTTTT | TRBJ1-4 | - | - | TRBV27
CSVQGAETGELFF | TGCAGCGTTCAGGGGGCGGAGACCGGGGAGCTGTTTTTT | TRBJ2-2 | TRBD1 | - | TRBV29-1
CASSQAEEDRAYEQYF | TGCGCCAGCAGCCAAGCAGAAGAGGACAGGGCTTACGAGCAGTACTTC | TRBJ2-7 | TRBD1 | - | TRBV4-3
CASSLRPGELYGYTF | TGTGCCAGCAGCTTAAGGCCAGGTGAGCTCTATGGCTACACCTTC | TRBJ1-2 | - | - | TRBV7-9
CASSQASDAEEETQYF | TGCGCCAGCAGCCAAGCTTCGGACGCGGAGGAGGAGACCCAGTACTTC | TRBJ2-5 | - | - | TRBV4-1
CASSFSSVSYEQYF | TGTGCCAGCAGCTTTTCTAGCGTATCCTACGAGCAGTACTTC | TRBJ2-7 | - | - | TRBV5-6
CASSPGPRGGYTF | TGCGCCAGCAGCCCCGGGCCCCGGGGTGGCTACACCTTC | TRBJ1-2 | - | once | TRBV5-1
CASSSSRGEQYF | TGTGCCAGCAGCTCGTCCCGGGGGGAGCAGTACTTC | TRBJ2-7 | - | - | TRBV11-2
CASSLAGRVGTEAFF | TGTGCCAGCAGCTTGGCGGGGAGGGTGGGGACTGAAGCTTTCTTT | TRBJ1-1 | - | - | TRBV11-2
CASSLQNSYEQYF | TGTGCCAGCAGCTTGCAGAATTCCTACGAGCAGTACTTC | TRBJ2-7 | - | once | TRBV5-6
CASSFGPGQGYNEQFF | TGTGCCAGCAGCTTCGGACCGGGACAGGGATACAATGAGCAGTTCTTC | TRBJ2-1 | TRBD1 | - | TRBV7-6
CASSVALGQVGNTIYF | TGTGCCAGCAGCGTAGCCCTGGGACAGGTGGGAAACACCATATATTTT | TRBJ1-3 | TRBD1 | - | TRBV9
CASSDDRTDTSYEQYF | TGTGCCAGCAGTGATGATCGGACAGACACCTCTTACGAGCAGTACTTC | TRBJ2-7 | - | - | TRBV2
CASREREGFGGELFF | TGTGCCAGCAGGGAGCGGGAGGGCTTCGGCGGGGAGCTGTTTTTT | TRBJ2-2 | TRBD2 | - | TRBV5-4
CASSLAGVAGELFF | TGTGCCAGCAGCTTAGCGGGAGTTGCCGGGGAGCTGTTTTTT | TRBJ2-2 | TRBD2 | - | TRBV7-3
CASSQGLAGGSGTEAFF | TGCGCCAGCAGCCAAGGACTGGCAGGGGGCTCGGGCACTGAAGCTTTCTTT | TRBJ1-1 | TRBD1 | - | TRBV4-1
CSVEPALAGAPYEQYF | TGCAGCGTTGAACCCGCACTAGCGGGAGCTCCCTACGAGCAGTACTTC | TRBJ2-7 | TRBD2 | - | TRBV29-1
CASSVGLASDTDTQYF | TGTGCCAGCAGCGTCGGACTAGCGAGCGACACAGATACGCAGTATTTT | TRBJ2-3 | TRBD2 | - | TRBV11-2
CASSLVFLTGGGGTEAFF | TGTGCCAGCAGCTTAGTGTTTCTGACAGGGGGTGGTGGCACTGAAGCTTTCTTT | TRBJ1-1 | TRBD1 | - | TRBV11-2
CASSPGTSGRYNEQFF | TGTGCCAGCAGCCCTGGGACTAGCGGGAGATACAATGAGCAGTTCTTC | TRBJ2-1 | TRBD2 | - | TRBV7-9
CASSSSSPVGNTIYF | TGTGCCAGCAGCTCTTCTTCGCCAGTTGGAAACACCATATATTTT | TRBJ1-3 | - | once | TRBV5-4
CASSLGFWGEGSYEQYF | TGCGCCAGCAGCTTGGGATTCTGGGGGGAGGGCTCCTACGAGCAGTACTTC | TRBJ2-7 | TRBD2 | - | TRBV5-1
CASKPTGTYEQYF | TGTGCCAGCAAACCGACAGGGACCTACGAGCAGTACTTC | TRBJ2-7 | TRBD1 | - | TRBV27
CASSSQTGMETQYF | TGTGCCAGCAGTTCTCAGACAGGGATGGAGACCCAGTACTTC | TRBJ2-5 | TRBD1 | - | TRBV6-5
CASSPRRNYEQFF | TGTGCCAGCTCACCAAGGAGGAACTATGAGCAGTTCTTC | TRBJ2-1 | - | - | TRBV18
CASSRTGTGNTEAFF | TGTGCCAGCAGTCGGACCGGGACAGGGAACACTGAAGCTTTCTTT | TRBJ1-1 | TRBD1 | - | TRBV27
CAWTVGGGRALSTDTQYF | TGTGCCTGGACCGTGGGGGGCGGGAGGGCCCTTAGCACAGATACGCAGTATTTT | TRBJ2-3 | TRBD2 | - | TRBV30
CASSEVGQDGDGYTF | TGTGCCAGCAGTGAAGTGGGGCAGGATGGGGATGGCTACACCTTC | TRBJ1-2 | - | - | TRBV2
CASSFAPHSQKRAYNEQFF | TGTGCCAGCAGTTTCGCCCCCCATTCTCAGAAGCGGGCGTACAATGAGCAGTTCTTC | TRBJ2-1 | - | - | TRBV27
CASSLGPYTNEQFF | TGTGCCAGCAGCTTGGGTCCATACACCAATGAGCAGTTCTTC | TRBJ2-1 | - | - | TRBV5-6
CASSGTNWGETQYF | TGTGCCAGCAGCGGGACAAATTGGGGAGAGACCCAGTACTTC | TRBJ2-5 | - | - | TRBV11-2
CASSQVLDSNTGELFF | TGCGCCAGCAGCCAAGTGCTGGACAGCAACACCGGGGAGCTGTTTTTT | TRBJ2-2 | - | - | TRBV4-3
CASSPTLAGGSTDTQYF | TGCGCCAGCAGCCCTACTCTAGCGGGAGGCAGCACAGATACGCAGTATTTT | TRBJ2-3 | TRBD2 | - | TRBV5-1
CASSLSAGGSEKLFF | TGTGCCAGCAGCCTCTCGGCAGGGGGAAGTGAAAAACTGTTTTTT | TRBJ1-4 | TRBD1 | - | TRBV7-3
CASSPVGGGAYAYNEQFF | TGTGCCAGCAGTCCGGTCGGTGGGGGGGCGTACGCCTACAATGAGCAGTTCTTC | TRBJ2-1 | - | - | TRBV28
CASSPHRGGLYYNEQFF | TGTGCCAGCAGCCCCCATAGGGGGGGTTTATACTACAATGAGCAGTTCTTC | TRBJ2-1 | - | - | TRBV9
CASGTSEADTQYF | TGTGCCTCCGGGACTAGCGAAGCAGATACGCAGTATTTT | TRBJ2-3 | TRBD2 | - | TRBV6-4
CASSVVWQGASTDTQYF | TGTGCCAGCAGCGTAGTCTGGCAGGGGGCAAGCACAGATACGCAGTATTTT | TRBJ2-3 | TRBD1 | - | TRBV9
CASSDKGTGELFF | TGTGCCAGCAGTGACAAGGGGACCGGGGAGCTGTTTTTT | TRBJ2-2 | - | few | TRBV6-4
CASSSEPYGYTF | TGTGCCAGCAGCTCCGAGCCCTATGGCTACACCTTC | TRBJ1-2 | - | - | TRBV5-6
CASSLVRTLRGNEQFF | TGTGCCAGCAGCTTGGTCAGGACACTAAGGGGCAATGAGCAGTTCTTC | TRBJ2-1 | - | - | TRBV5-8
CASSPWTSGTTDTQYF | TGCGCCAGCAGCCCCTGGACTAGCGGGACCACAGATACGCAGTATTTT | TRBJ2-3 | TRBD2 | - | TRBV4-1
CASSILAGSLNEQFF | TGTGCCAGTAGTATACTAGCGGGAAGCCTTAATGAGCAGTTCTTC | TRBJ2-1 | TRBD2 | - | TRBV19
CASSLGGFDRGSMNTEAFF | TGTGCCAGCAGCTTAGGAGGATTCGACAGGGGGAGCATGAACACTGAAGCTTTCTTT | TRBJ1-1 | TRBD1 | - | TRBV7-6
CASSPRVVSTDTQYF | TGTGCCAGCAGCCCACGGGTCGTTAGCACAGATACGCAGTATTTT | TRBJ2-3 | - | - | TRBV7-8
CASRKPLAGGAKNIQYF | TGTGCCAGCCGGAAACCCCTAGCGGGGGGAGCCAAAAACATTCAGTACTTC | TRBJ2-4 | TRBD2 | - | TRBV2
CASSDRADYNEQFF | TGCGCCAGCAGTGATAGAGCGGACTACAATGAGCAGTTCTTC | TRBJ2-1 | - | medium-sized | TRBV10-1
CASSLPGWGGNEQFF | TGTGCCAGCAGCTTACCAGGTTGGGGGGGCAATGAGCAGTTCTTC | TRBJ2-1 | TRBD2 | - | TRBV7-9
CASSLDGAASDLAKNIQYF | TGTGCCAGCAGCTTAGATGGGGCGGCTAGTGACCTAGCCAAAAACATTCAGTACTTC | TRBJ2-4 | - | - | TRBV11-2
CASTSGRDYYEQYF | TGTGCCAGCACCTCTGGGAGGGACTACTACGAGCAGTACTTC | TRBJ2-7 | TRBD2 | - | TRBV28
CATCSPGYNEQFF | TGTGCCACCTGTTCGCCGGGTTACAATGAGCAGTTCTTC | TRBJ2-1 | - | - | TRBV27
CSVERPGFQGETQYF | TGCAGCGTGGAAAGACCGGGATTCCAGGGGGAGACCCAGTACTTC | TRBJ2-5 | - | - | TRBV29-1
CASRLIWGPGGSNQPQHF | TGTGCCAGCAGATTAATTTGGGGTCCCGGGGGTTCCAATCAGCCCCAGCATTTT | TRBJ1-5 | - | - | TRBV28
CAWSVPRGAFF | TGTGCCTGGAGTGTACCGCGGGGAGCTTTCTTT | TRBJ1-1 | - | few | TRBV30
CASSESTGGIEQYF | TGCGCCAGCAGTGAGTCCACAGGGGGCATCGAGCAGTACTTC | TRBJ2-7 | TRBD1 | once | TRBV10-1
CASSPEGRVSYEQYF | TGTGCCAGCTCACCAGAAGGTCGGGTCTCCTACGAGCAGTACTTC | TRBJ2-7 | - | - | TRBV18
CASSRHSGASTDTQYF | TGCGCCAGCAGCCGACATAGCGGGGCAAGCACAGATACGCAGTATTTT | TRBJ2-3 | TRBD2 | - | TRBV4-1